This record looks at one T cell receptor beta chain sequence and its context. This sample was included in a study of immune cell composition in non-small cell lung cancer. The CDR3 extends over 16 amino acids. Between the trimmed V and J ends, which lost 4 bases and 0 bases, there was a span of 13 bases. CDR1 is SEHNR, CDR2 FQNEAQ, per germline (reference sequence). This table comes from immunoSEQ multiplex PCR, and its TCRdb copy is limited to in-frame clones, with some not included. The sample lists 5,500 to 6,000 clones, roughly 73% seen once, with around 7% in the top ten. This sequence originates from a human donor with non-small cell lung cancer. Input material: lung tumor tissue. The chain couples TRBV7-9 to TRBJ1-3, with D perhaps TRBD1 (5 bases). CDR3 in amino acids: CASSWEGIHSGNTIYF. The CDR3 DNA reads as TGTGCCAGCAGCTGGGAGGGGATTCACTCTGGAAACACCATATATTTT.